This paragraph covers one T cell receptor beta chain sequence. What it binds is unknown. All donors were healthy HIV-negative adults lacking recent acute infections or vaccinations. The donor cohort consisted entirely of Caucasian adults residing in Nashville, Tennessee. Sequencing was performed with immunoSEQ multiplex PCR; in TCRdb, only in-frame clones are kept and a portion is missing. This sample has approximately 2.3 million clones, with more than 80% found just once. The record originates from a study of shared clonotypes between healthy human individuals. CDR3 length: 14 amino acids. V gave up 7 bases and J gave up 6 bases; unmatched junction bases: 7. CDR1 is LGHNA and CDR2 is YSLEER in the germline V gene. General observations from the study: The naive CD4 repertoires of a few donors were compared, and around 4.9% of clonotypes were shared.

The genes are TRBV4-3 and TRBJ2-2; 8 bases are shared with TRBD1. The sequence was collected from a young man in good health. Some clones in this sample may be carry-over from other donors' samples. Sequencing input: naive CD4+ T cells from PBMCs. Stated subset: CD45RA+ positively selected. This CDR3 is CASTQGAGAGELFF. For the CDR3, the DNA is TGCGCCAGCACCCAGGGGGCAGGGGCCGGGGAGCTGTTTTTT.